This T cell receptor (beta chain) came from a study of T cells in localized non-small cell lung cancer. Study outcomes and limitations: Heterogeneity stays possible, as sequencing covered only one tumor region. Tumor showed lower T cell clonality than uninvolved adjacent lung, where it was highest.

Some clones are missing from TCRdb's copy, which holds only in-frame ones; the method was immunoSEQ multiplex PCR. The sample gives tens of thousands of clones, approximately 86% of which show up once; 17% is in the top ten. The CDR3 has 16 residues. CDR1 is MNHEY and CDR2 is SMNVEV in the germline V gene (reference sequence). V was trimmed by 2 bases and J by 0 bases, leaving 11 bases between them. A word on this clone: Its antigen is currently unknown.

The sample was peripheral blood mononuclear cells, taken before any cancer treatment. The gene calls are TRBV27 and TRBJ2-1; possible D gene TRBD1, 6 bases. The receptor comes from a man aged 40-75 years with stage III lung adenocarcinoma. This CDR3 is CASSLPPGDSYNEQFF. CDR3 nucleotides: TGTGCCAGCAGTTTACCCCCAGGGGACTCCTACAATGAGCAGTTCTTC.